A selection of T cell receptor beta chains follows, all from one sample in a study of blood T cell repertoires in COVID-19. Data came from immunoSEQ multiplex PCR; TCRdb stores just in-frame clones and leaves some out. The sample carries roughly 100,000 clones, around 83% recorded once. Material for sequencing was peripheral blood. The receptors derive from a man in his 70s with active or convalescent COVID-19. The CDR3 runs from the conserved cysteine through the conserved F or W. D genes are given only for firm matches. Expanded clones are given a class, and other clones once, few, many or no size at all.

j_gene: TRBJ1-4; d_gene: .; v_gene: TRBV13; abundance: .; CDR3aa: CASSLGNRRNEKLFF; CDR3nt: TGTGCCAGCAGCTTAGGAAACAGGAGAAATGAAAAACTGTTTTTT
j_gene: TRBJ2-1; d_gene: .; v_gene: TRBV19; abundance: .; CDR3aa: CASSISNYNEQFF; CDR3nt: TGTGCCAGTAGTATAAGCAATTACAATGAGCAGTTCTTC
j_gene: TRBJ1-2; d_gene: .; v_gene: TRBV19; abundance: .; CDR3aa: CASKLGGGRIANYGYTF; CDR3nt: TGTGCCAGTAAACTAGGAGGTGGCAGGATAGCTAACTATGGCTACACCTTC
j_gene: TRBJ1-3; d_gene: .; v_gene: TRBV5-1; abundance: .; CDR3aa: CASSSMGAAGNTIYF; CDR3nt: TGCGCCAGCAGCTCCATGGGGGCGGCTGGAAACACCATATATTTT
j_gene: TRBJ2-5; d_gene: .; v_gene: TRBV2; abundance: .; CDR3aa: CASMGASGGTQYF; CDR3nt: TGTGCCAGCATGGGGGCTAGCGGAGGGACCCAGTACTTC
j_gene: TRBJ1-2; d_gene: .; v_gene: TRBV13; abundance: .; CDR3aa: CASSLARVGRPYGYTF; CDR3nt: TGTGCCAGCAGCTTAGCCCGTGTTGGGAGGCCCTATGGCTACACCTTC
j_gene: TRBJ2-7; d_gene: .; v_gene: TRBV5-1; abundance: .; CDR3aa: CASSRGTAYEQYF; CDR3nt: TGCGCCAGCAGCCGGGGGACAGCATACGAGCAGTACTTC
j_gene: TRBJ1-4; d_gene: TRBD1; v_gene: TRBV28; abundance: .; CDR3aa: CASTKPGQGDEKLFF; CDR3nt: TGTGCCAGTACCAAACCGGGACAGGGGGATGAAAAACTGTTTTTT
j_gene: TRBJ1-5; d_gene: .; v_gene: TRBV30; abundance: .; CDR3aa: CAWSVGADQPQHF; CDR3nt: TGTGCCTGGAGTGTAGGGGCGGATCAGCCCCAGCATTTT
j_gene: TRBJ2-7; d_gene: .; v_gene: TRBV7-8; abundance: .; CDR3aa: CASRGGLSSYEQYF; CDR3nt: TGTGCCAGCAGGGGGGGGCTGAGCTCCTACGAGCAGTACTTC
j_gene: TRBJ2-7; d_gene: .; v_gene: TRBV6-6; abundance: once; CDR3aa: CASSSGIHEQYF; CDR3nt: TGTGCCAGCAGTTCAGGGATCCACGAGCAGTACTTC
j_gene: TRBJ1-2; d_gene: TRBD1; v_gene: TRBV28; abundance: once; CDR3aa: CASSLGGTGGPLGYGYTF; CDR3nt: TGTGCCAGCAGTTTGGGCGGGACAGGGGGCCCCTTGGGCTATGGCTACACCTTC
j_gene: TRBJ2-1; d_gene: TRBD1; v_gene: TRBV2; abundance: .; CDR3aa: CASSEGQSSYNEQFF; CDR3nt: TGTGCCAGCAGTGAGGGACAGAGCTCCTACAATGAGCAGTTCTTC
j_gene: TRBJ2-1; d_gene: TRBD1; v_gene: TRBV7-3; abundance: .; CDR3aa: CASSSGTGKYNEQFF; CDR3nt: TGTGCCAGCAGCTCCGGGACAGGAAAATACAATGAGCAGTTCTTC
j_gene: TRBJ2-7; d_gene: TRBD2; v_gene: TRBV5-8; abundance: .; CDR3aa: CASSRAGGYEQYF; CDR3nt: TGTGCCAGCAGCCGAGCGGGGGGATACGAGCAGTACTTC
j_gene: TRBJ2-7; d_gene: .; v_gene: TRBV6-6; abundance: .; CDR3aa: CASSYGHQREIEQYF; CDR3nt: TGTGCCAGCAGTTACGGACACCAAAGGGAAATCGAGCAGTACTTC
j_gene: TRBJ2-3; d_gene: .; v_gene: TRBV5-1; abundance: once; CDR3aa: CASSLAWVGEGTDTQYF; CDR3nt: TGCGCCAGCAGCTTGGCCTGGGTAGGCGAGGGCACAGATACGCAGTATTTT
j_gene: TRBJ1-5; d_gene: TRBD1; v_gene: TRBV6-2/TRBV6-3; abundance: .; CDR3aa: CASSSDFGTGQGNQPQHF; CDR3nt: TGTGCCAGCAGTTCTGACTTCGGGACAGGGCAGGGCAATCAGCCCCAGCATTTT
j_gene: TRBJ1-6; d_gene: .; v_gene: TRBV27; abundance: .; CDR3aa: CASSSVGLGKNSPLHF; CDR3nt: TGTGCCAGCAGTTCGGTGGGACTGGGAAAAAATTCACCCCTCCACTTT
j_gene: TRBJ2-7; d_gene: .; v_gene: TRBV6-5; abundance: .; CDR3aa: CASRGQPHEQYF; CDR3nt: TGTGCCAGCAGGGGACAACCCCACGAGCAGTACTTC
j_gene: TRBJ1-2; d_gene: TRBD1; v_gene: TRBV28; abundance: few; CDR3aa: CASRWADRSNYGYTF; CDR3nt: TGTGCCAGCAGATGGGCGGACAGGTCTAACTATGGCTACACCTTC
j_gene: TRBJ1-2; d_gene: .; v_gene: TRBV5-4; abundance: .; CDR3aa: CASSDRGGAVHGYTF; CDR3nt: TGTGCCAGCAGCGATCGGGGGGGCGCGGTCCATGGCTACACCTTC
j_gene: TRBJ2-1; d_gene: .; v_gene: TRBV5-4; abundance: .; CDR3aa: CASSPRLDNEQFF; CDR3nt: TGTGCCAGCAGCCCTAGACTGGACAATGAGCAGTTCTTC
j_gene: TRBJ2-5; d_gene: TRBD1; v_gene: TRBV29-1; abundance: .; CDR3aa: CSVDSGGAETQYF; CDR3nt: TGCAGCGTTGACTCAGGGGGCGCAGAGACCCAGTACTTC
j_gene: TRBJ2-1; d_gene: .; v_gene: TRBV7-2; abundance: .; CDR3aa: CASSFSRGGNEQFF; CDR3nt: TGTGCCAGCAGCTTTTCACGGGGAGGCAATGAGCAGTTCTTC
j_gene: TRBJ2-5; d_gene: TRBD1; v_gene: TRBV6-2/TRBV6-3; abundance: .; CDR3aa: CASSYSSGQGATFMEGETQYF; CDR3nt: TGTGCCAGCAGTTACAGCTCGGGACAGGGGGCAACTTTCATGGAGGGAGAGACCCAGTACTTC
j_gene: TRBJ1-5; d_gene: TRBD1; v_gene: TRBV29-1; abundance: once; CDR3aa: CSVDDRARNQPQHF; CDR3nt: TGCAGCGTTGATGACAGGGCTCGCAATCAGCCCCAGCATTTT
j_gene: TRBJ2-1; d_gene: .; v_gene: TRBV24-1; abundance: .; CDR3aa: CATSDLRLGDSDNEQFF; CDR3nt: TGTGCCACCAGTGATTTGAGGCTCGGAGACAGCGACAATGAGCAGTTCTTC
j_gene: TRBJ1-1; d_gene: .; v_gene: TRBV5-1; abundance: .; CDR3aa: CASSFGGQMNTEAFF; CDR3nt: TGCGCCAGCAGCTTTGGAGGACAGATGAACACTGAAGCTTTCTTT
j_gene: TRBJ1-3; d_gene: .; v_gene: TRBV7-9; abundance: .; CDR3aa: CASSILGNTIYF; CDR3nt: TGTGCCAGCAGCATCCTTGGAAACACCATATATTTT
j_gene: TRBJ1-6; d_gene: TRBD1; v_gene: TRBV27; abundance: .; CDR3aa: CASSLRPTGVGALHF; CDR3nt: TGTGCCAGCAGTTTGCGGCCGACAGGGGTTGGGGCCCTCCACTTT
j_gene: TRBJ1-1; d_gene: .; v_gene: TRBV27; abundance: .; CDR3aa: CASSPPRRGSEAFF; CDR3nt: TGTGCCAGCAGCCCCCCTCGGAGGGGATCTGAAGCTTTCTTT
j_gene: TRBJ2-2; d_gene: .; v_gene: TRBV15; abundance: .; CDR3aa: CATSSRTGQRNTGELFF; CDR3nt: TGTGCCACCAGCAGCCGAACAGGACAGCGAAACACCGGGGAGCTGTTTTTT
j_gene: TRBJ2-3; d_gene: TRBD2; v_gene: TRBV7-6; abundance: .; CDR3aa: CASSARAGGRADTQYF; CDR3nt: TGTGCCAGCAGCGCCAGAGCGGGGGGTCGCGCAGATACGCAGTATTTT
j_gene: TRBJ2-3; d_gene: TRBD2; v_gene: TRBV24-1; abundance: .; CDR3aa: CATSDLTGTSGWPDTQYF; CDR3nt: TGTGCCACCAGTGATTTGACAGGGACTAGCGGGTGGCCAGATACGCAGTATTTT
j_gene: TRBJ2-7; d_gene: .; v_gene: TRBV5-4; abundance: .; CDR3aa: CASSSGSSSYEQYF; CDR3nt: TGTGCCAGCAGCTCTGGGTCTAGCTCCTACGAGCAGTACTTC
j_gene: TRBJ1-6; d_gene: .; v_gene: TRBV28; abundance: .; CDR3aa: CASSFGQGYSPLHF; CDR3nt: TGTGCCAGCAGTTTTGGGCAGGGGTATTCACCCCTCCACTTT
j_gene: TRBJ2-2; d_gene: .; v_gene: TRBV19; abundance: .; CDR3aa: CASSIRSNTGELFF; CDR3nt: TGTGCCAGTAGTATACGGTCGAACACCGGGGAGCTGTTTTTT
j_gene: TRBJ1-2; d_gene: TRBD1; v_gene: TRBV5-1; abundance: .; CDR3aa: CASSLAGQGAKGYTF; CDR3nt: TGCGCCAGCAGCTTGGCGGGACAGGGGGCAAAAGGCTACACCTTC
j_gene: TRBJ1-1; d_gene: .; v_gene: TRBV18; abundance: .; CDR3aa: CASSPSIQTMNTEAFF; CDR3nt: TGTGCCAGCTCACCGTCGATACAGACCATGAACACTGAAGCTTTCTTT
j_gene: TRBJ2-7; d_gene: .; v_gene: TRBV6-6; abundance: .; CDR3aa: CASSYAGPIYEQYF; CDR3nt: TGTGCCAGCAGTTACGCGGGGCCAATCTACGAGCAGTACTTC